This T cell receptor (beta chain) was found in a study of CD8 T cells in ankylosing spondylitis. With molecular barcodes, quantitative 5'-RACE was used to make the TCR beta libraries. TCRdb analysed the 5' RACE reads with MiXCR anew, one entry per CDR3 protein. The sample yields around 13,000 distinct CDR3 sequences, approximately 2.5% seen once. Judged by abundance, this clonotype is medium-sized. J was trimmed by 6 bases and V by 0 bases; bases with no gene match: 18. This CDR3 is built from 20 residues. Germline loops: CDR1 SGDLS, CDR2 YYNGEE. Source material: blood, either unsorted or a sorted T cell fraction (not recorded which). The TCR comes from a male donor with ankylosing spondylitis or in good health (not recorded which). V gene TRBV9 combines with J gene TRBJ1-4, with 9 bases identical to TRBD1. CDR3 bases: TGTGCCAGCAGCGTAGACTACTCCTTAGTCGGACAGGGGAGAGATGAAAAACTGTTTTTT. Its translation: CASSVDYSLVGQGRDEKLFF.